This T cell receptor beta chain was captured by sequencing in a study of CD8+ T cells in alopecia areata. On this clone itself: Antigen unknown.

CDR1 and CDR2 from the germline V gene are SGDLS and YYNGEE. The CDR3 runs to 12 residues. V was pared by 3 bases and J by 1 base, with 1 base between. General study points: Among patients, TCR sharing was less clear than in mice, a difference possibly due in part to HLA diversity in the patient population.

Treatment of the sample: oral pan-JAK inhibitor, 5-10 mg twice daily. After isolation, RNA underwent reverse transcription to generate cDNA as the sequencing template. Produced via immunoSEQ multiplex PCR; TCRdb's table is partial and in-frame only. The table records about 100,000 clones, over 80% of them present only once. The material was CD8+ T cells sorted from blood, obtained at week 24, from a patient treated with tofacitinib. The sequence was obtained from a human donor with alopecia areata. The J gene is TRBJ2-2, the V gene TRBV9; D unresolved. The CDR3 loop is CASSGNTGELFF. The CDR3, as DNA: TGTGCCAGCAGCGGGAACACCGGGGAGCTGTTTTTT.